This entry lists 17 T cell receptor beta chains sequenced from one sample in a study of PD-1 blockade in mismatch repair-deficient tumors. The sample's time point: approximately 10-day in vitro stimulation with candidate neoantigen peptide 4. Some clones are missing from TCRdb's copy, which holds only in-frame ones; the method was immunoSEQ multiplex PCR. Of more than 11,000 clones in the sample, about 85% were seen once. Their antigens remain unidentified. The sample consisted of cells cultured in vitro, taken from a patient treated with pembrolizumab. These TCRs come from an adult with mismatch repair-deficient cancer.

The rearrangement uses TRBV14 and TRBJ2-3; unclear D gene. V lost 0 bases, J lost 2 bases, and 21 bases lay in between. The CDR3 has 19 residues. CDR1 is SGHDN and CDR2 is FVKESK in the germline V gene. CDR3 sequence reads: CASSQEGSMAAFSTDTQYF. The DNA of the CDR3 is TGTGCCAGCAGCCAAGAAGGTTCTATGGCAGCCTTTTCCACAGATACGCAGTATTTT.

This chain links TRBV28 with TRBJ1-1; D is perhaps TRBD1 (6 bases). There are 13 residues in the CDR3. Germline V lookup: CDR1 MDHEN, CDR2 SYDVKM. V lost 7 bases, J lost 0 bases, and 9 bases lay in between. CDR3 nucleotide sequence: TGTGCCAGCATTCGACAGGTGAACACTGAAGCTTTCTTT. Its translation: CASIRQVNTEAFF.

The chain is built from TRBV30 and TRBJ1-4; TRBD1 agrees at 11 bases. CDR3 size: 15 residues. The J segment lost 7 bases and the V segment lost 3 bases, leaving 7 bases of the junction unmatched. The germline gives CDR1 GTSNPN, CDR2 SVGIG (reference sequence). The CDR3 here is CAWSYPGTGGEKLFF. The CDR3 DNA follows: TGTGCCTGGAGCTATCCCGGGACAGGGGGTGAAAAACTGTTTTTT.

The table lists this clone with a few counts. J is TRBJ2-5 and V is TRBV28; 7 bases are shared with TRBD2. The ends lost 3 bases at V and 1 base at J; junction bases unmatched: 11. Germline lookup yields CDR1 MDHEN and CDR2 SYDVKM. This CDR3 has 17 residues. CDR3 in amino acids: CASSFSLPSGTQETQYF. CDR3 nucleotide sequence: TGTGCCAGCAGTTTTAGTTTGCCTAGCGGAACCCAAGAGACCCAGTACTTC.

V and J are TRBV15 and TRBJ1-1, with 7 bases matching TRBD1. The germline V gene encodes CDR1 LNHNV and CDR2 YYDKDF (reference sequence). The CDR3 runs 17 residues. Trimming at V came to 0 bases and at J to 3 bases, leaving 10 bases not matched to a gene. The CDR3 here is CATSRDRFGRGDTEAFF. The CDR3 DNA reads TGTGCCACCAGCAGAGATCGGTTTGGCAGGGGGGACACTGAAGCTTTCTTT.

The chain uses TRBV7-2 and TRBJ2-1; D possibly corresponds to TRBD1 (6 bases). The V and J ends lost 2 bases and 9 bases respectively, with 11 bases between them. Germline CDR1 and CDR2: SGHTA and FQGNSA. The length of the CDR3 is 13 residues. DNA for the CDR3: TGTGCCAGCAGCTTAAGGGGGATCGGTGAGCAGTTCTTC. It is translated as CASSLRGIGEQFF.

The chain joins TRBV7-3 to TRBJ2-3; possibly TRBD2 for D (6 bases). Trimming shortened V by 2 bases and J by 4 bases, and 19 bases separated the two germline ends. The CDR3 is 17 amino acids. Germline V gene lookup returns CDR1 SGHTA and CDR2 FQGTGA. CDR3 sequence (DNA): TGTGCCAGCAGCTTAGCAACGACTAGTCCGGGGGCAGATACGCAGTATTTT. It encodes CASSLATTSPGADTQYF.

The chain joins TRBV5-6 to TRBJ2-5, with a possible D match to TRBD2 (6 bases). The germline CDR1 and CDR2 sequences are SGHDT and YYEEEE. V was clipped by 3 bases and J by 5 bases, with 17 bases between them. CDR3 length equals 15 residues. The CDR3 nucleotides are TGTGCCAGCAGCTCCCGGGACTGGAGGATGGAGACCCAGTACTTC. Residues: CASSSRDWRMETQYF.

This chain uses TRBV6-6 with TRBJ1-5, with 10 positions matching TRBD1. The V and J ends lost 4 bases and 7 bases, in that order; junction bases with no gene match: 4. The CDR3 sequence is 14 residues long. CDR1 MNHNY and CDR2 SVGAGI come from the germline V gene (reference sequence). CDR3 DNA: TGTGCCAGCAGTTCCGGACAGGGGGAACAGCCCCAGCATTTT. It translates to CASSSGQGEQPQHF.

The chain employs TRBV4-2 and TRBJ2-5; D not resolved. V gave up 0 bases and J gave up 4 bases, with 9 bases separating them. Germline V CDR1 and CDR2: LGHNA, YNFKEQ. The CDR3 length is 14 residues. The CDR3 loop reads CASSQEETLETQYF. CDR3 coding DNA: TGTGCCAGCAGCCAAGAGGAGACGTTAGAGACCCAGTACTTC.

This chain uses TRBV7-8 with TRBJ2-2, with D uncertain. CDR3 length: 13 amino acids. Germline CDR1 and CDR2: SGHVS and FQNEAQ. V was shortened by 6 bases and J by 4 bases, with 9 bases between the two germline ends. The CDR3 spells CASRVYGTGELFF. CDR3 DNA: TGTGCCAGCAGGGTTTATGGCACCGGGGAGCTGTTTTTT.

This clone was found once. The rearrangement links TRBV25-1 to TRBJ2-1, with 8 bases that match TRBD2. The CDR3 sequence is 17 residues long. Germline V gene sequence: CDR1 MGHDK, CDR2 SYGVNS. The J segment lost 9 bases and the V segment lost 1 base, leaving 14 bases of the junction unmatched. The CDR3 coding sequence is TGTGCCAGCAGTGAATTCTTTAGGGCGGAGGCGGGGGGTGAGCAGTTCTTC. Translated, it gives CASSEFFRAEAGGEQFF.

The CDR3 DNA reads TGTGCCAGCAGCTGGTCCGTGGGACCCAGCACAGATACGCAGTATTTT. As protein: CASSWSVGPSTDTQYF. The genes are TRBV11-3 and TRBJ2-3; D assignment may be TRBD1 or TRBD2 (5 bases each). The germline V gene encodes CDR1 SGHNT and CDR2 YENEEA. The CDR3 length is 16 residues. Trimming took 4 bases from V and 0 from J, leaving 14 bases between them.

The chain joins TRBV7-3 to TRBJ1-2; D is unresolved. Per germline, CDR1 SGHTA and CDR2 FQGTGA. The CDR3 sequence is 12 residues long. V lost 2 bases and J 8 bases, leaving 9 bases between the germline ends. The CDR3 reads CASSLDGFGYTF. For the CDR3, the DNA is TGTGCCAGCAGCTTAGACGGTTTCGGCTACACCTTC.

The V gene is TRBV15, the J gene TRBJ2-3; D is undetermined. V lost 0 bases to trimming and J lost 5 bases, with 6 bases between them. The CDR3 is 13 residues long. CDR1 LNHNV and CDR2 YYDKDF come from the germline V gene (reference sequence). CDR3 sequence (DNA): TGTGCCACCAGCAGAGATTGGCGAGATACGCAGTATTTT. Its translation: CATSRDWRDTQYF.

The chain recombines TRBV2 with TRBJ2-5, with D unclear. The CDR3 covers 13 residues. Germline CDR1 and CDR2: SNHLY and FYNNEI. The V and J ends lost 4 bases and 2 bases respectively, with 8 bases between them. The CDR3 DNA is TGTGCCAGCAGTGGCAGCCTACAAGAGACCCAGTACTTC. It codes for CASSGSLQETQYF.

V and J are TRBV14 and TRBJ2-3, with D possibly being TRBD2 (7 bases). Trimming removed 1 base from V and 2 bases from J, with 10 bases in between. In germline, CDR1 is SGHDN, CDR2 FVKESK. This CDR3 contains 15 residues. The CDR3 here is CASSQGGGPTDTQYF. CDR3 nucleotides: TGTGCCAGCAGCCAAGGGGGGGGGCCCACAGATACGCAGTATTTT.